These 7 T cell receptor beta chains share one sample of origin, sequenced in a study of T cells in pancreatic ductal adenocarcinoma. Profiled with immunoSEQ multiplex PCR; TCRdb holds only in-frame clones, not every one. This sample has under 15,000 clones, with 70% to 90% found just once. The selected patients with pancreatic ductal adenocarcinoma had surgery but no neoadjuvant therapy. Sequencing was done on a sample of PBMCs. The source is a human donor with pancreatic ductal adenocarcinoma.

This chain uses TRBV19 with TRBJ2-2; no definite D call. CDR1 LNHDA and CDR2 SQIVND come from the germline V gene (reference sequence). The CDR3 is 14 residues long. V was pared by 7 bases and J by 1 base, with 10 bases between. The CDR3 reads CASKDRQNTGELFF. The CDR3 nucleotides read TGTGCCAGTAAGGATAGACAGAACACCGGGGAGCTGTTTTTT.

The chain joins TRBV7-2 to TRBJ2-7, with 9 bases fitting TRBD1. The junction had 8 bases not matched to a gene; V was cut back by 7 bases and J by 4 bases. CDR1 SGHTA and CDR2 FQGNSA come from the germline V gene. This CDR3 has 14 residues. CDR3 bases: TGTGCCAGCACTCTCAACAGGGGGCAATACGAGCAGTACTTC. Protein sequence: CASTLNRGQYEQYF.

This chain links TRBV9 with TRBJ2-7, with D perhaps TRBD1 (6 bases). CDR3 length: 13 residues. V was clipped by 3 bases and J by 2 bases, with 9 bases between them. From germline, CDR1 is SGDLS and CDR2 YYNGEE. For the CDR3, the DNA is TGTGCCAGCAGCGGGGGGCCTACCTACGAGCAGTACTTC. Its protein product is CASSGGPTYEQYF.

The rearrangement joins TRBV28 to TRBJ1-2, with 7 bases lining up with TRBD1. Unmatched junction bases numbered 11, after V lost 2 bases and J lost 5 bases. Germline CDR1 and CDR2: MDHEN and SYDVKM. This CDR3 has 16 residues. The DNA for the CDR3 is TGTGCCAGCAGTTTAGGAGGGGGCGGTGGGATATATGGCTACACCTTC. Its protein product is CASSLGGGGGIYGYTF.

The chain couples TRBV7-8 to TRBJ2-3; D might be TRBD2 (5 bases). The length of the CDR3 is 14 residues. V was trimmed by 4 bases and J by 1 base, leaving 9 bases between them. CDR1 is SGHVS and CDR2 is FQNEAQ in the germline V gene. In DNA form, the CDR3 reads TGTGCCAGCAGCTGGAGGAAGGGCACAGATACGCAGTATTTT. This translates into CASSWRKGTDTQYF.

The chain carries TRBV18 and TRBJ1-1; D is unclear. The CDR3 length is 15 residues. With 5 bases removed from V and 3 bases from J, the gap between germline ends came to 16 bases. Germline CDR1 and CDR2: KGHSH and LQKENI. The CDR3 region has the DNA TGTGCCAGCTCAACCCTCAAGATATCGGACACTGAAGCTTTCTTT. It translates to CASSTLKISDTEAFF. Variable domain in full (rest from reference TRBV18 and TRBJ1-1): NAGVMQNPRHLVRRRGQEARLRCSPMKGHSHVYWYRQLPEEGLKFMVYLQKENIIDESGMPKERFSAEFPKEGPSILRIQQVVRGDSAAYFCASSTLKISDTEAFFGQGTRLTVV.

CDR3 sequence reads: CASSLASLVAGRSTEAFF. DNA for the CDR3: TGTGCCAGCAGCTTGGCAAGTTTGGTGGCAGGGAGAAGCACTGAAGCTTTCTTT. This chain connects TRBV5-5 to TRBJ1-1; tentative D call: TRBD1 (5 bases). Deletions cut 0 bases from V and 4 bases from J, with 22 bases between. The CDR3 covers 18 residues. The germline gives CDR1 SGHKS, CDR2 YYEKEE (reference sequence). Based on the CDR3 plus reference TRBV5-5 and TRBJ1-1, the full variable domain is DAGVTQSPTHLIKTRGQQVTLRCSPISGHKSVSWYQQVLGQGPQFIFQYYEKEERGRGNFPDRFSARQFPNYSSELNVNALLLGDSALYLCASSLASLVAGRSTEAFFGQGTRLTVV.